This T cell receptor beta chain is from a study of identical twins. General study points: The more abundant beta clonotypes in cord blood had fewer insertions, and memory repertoires did not show this.

The authors used template switching to add a universal primer site and gave cDNA unique molecular identifiers. TCRdb recomputed calls from the 5' RACE reads with MiXCR, one row per CDR3 protein. The sample records some 500,000 distinct CDR3 sequences, roughly 9.9% being singletons. V lost 11 bases, J lost 8 bases, and 16 bases lay in between. CDR3 size: 13 residues. CDR1 and CDR2 from the germline V gene are SNHLY and FYNNEI. This clonotype appeared many times. Its antigen remains unidentified. This same sample was also part of a study on yellow fever vaccine responses in identical twins.

This sequence joins TRBV2 and TRBJ1-6; perhaps TRBD1 as D (6 bases). Sequencing input: PBMCs. The origin of this receptor is a woman aged 18-29 years in good health. The CDR3 nucleotides are TGTGCCGGAACAACCCAGGGGCATTCACCCCTCCACTTT. It codes for CAGTTQGHSPLHF. The full variable domain, with the rest looked up from reference TRBV2 and TRBJ1-6, is EPEVTQTPSHQVTQMGQEVILRCVPISNHLYFYWYRQILGQKVEFLVSFYNNEISEKSEIFDDQFSVERPDGSNFTLKIRSTKLEDSAMYFCAGTTQGHSPLHFGNGTRLTVT.